This TCR beta chain was obtained from a study of CD8 T cells in ankylosing spondylitis. Study-level findings and limits: Earlier authors reported some of these motif variants in reactive arthritis synovial fluid and blood. The authors reported significant enrichment of disease-linked clones in matched ankylosing spondylitis synovial fluid. Within peripheral blood, clones linked to disease were CD8+ and relatively rare. For ankylosing spondylitis blood, a TCR beta motif of eight or nine highly homologous variants appeared characteristic.

Points on this clonotype: Antigen specificity is unknown.

Library preparation for TCR beta used quantitative 5'-RACE with molecular barcodes. Using its own MiXCR run on the 5' RACE reads, TCRdb lists one record per CDR3 protein. The sample holds fewer than 500,000 distinct CDR3 sequences; about a fifth are singletons and the top ten take about 15%. This CDR3 is 15 amino acids long. The V and J ends lost 3 bases and 1 base respectively, with 12 bases between them. CDR1 is SGHNT, CDR2 YENEEA, per germline. The chain combines TRBV11-3 with TRBJ2-5, with D perhaps matching TRBD1 (6 bases). The sequenced sample consisted of blood, either unsorted or a sorted T cell fraction (not recorded which). The source is a male donor with ankylosing spondylitis. The CDR3 reads CASSFQATGQETQYF. DNA of the CDR3: TGTGCCAGCAGCTTCCAGGCGACAGGCCAAGAGACCCAGTACTTC.